The rows below give T cell receptor beta chains drawn from one sample of a study of CD8+CD57+ T cells in acquired aplastic anemia. Each CDR3 protein gets one entry after TCRdb re-called the reads with MiXCR. Among roughly 50,000 distinct CDR3 sequences listed, roughly 69% were seen once. Sequencing was done on a sample of sorted CD4+, CD8+, or CD8+CD57+ T cells (not recorded which) from PBMCs. The receptors were sampled from a human donor in good health, serving as a control. Both conserved end residues are part of each CDR3. The order of the fields is V gene, J gene, CDR3 protein.

TRBV19	TRBJ2-3	CASSYFRGKTDTQYF
TRBV7-8	TRBJ1-5	CASSPGQQHQPQHF
TRBV7-9	TRBJ2-3	CASRSAGNTDTQYF
TRBV24-1	TRBJ1-6	CATSDGTENSPLHF
TRBV27	TRBJ2-7	CASSPSGRAYEQYF
TRBV11-3	TRBJ1-1	CASSSDRENTEAFF
TRBV7-9	TRBJ2-2	CASSPSLEGGLFF
TRBV7-2	TRBJ2-7	CASSLDTYEQYF
TRBV2	TRBJ1-6	CASSETWDLDAPLHF
TRBV5-6	TRBJ1-6	CASSLSPGQLNNSPLHF
TRBV11-1	TRBJ2-3	CASSLVQGSTDTQYF
TRBV10-3	TRBJ2-2	CAISESSDVRLFF
TRBV7-3	TRBJ2-7	CASSVQGAGEQYF
TRBV20-1	TRBJ2-1	CSAREESSSYNEQFF
TRBV24-1	TRBJ2-3	CATSDPEVPSTDTQYF
TRBV7-2	TRBJ1-1	CASSLNSNTEAFF
TRBV4-3	TRBJ2-3	CASSQEAQGSTDTQYF
TRBV7-9	TRBJ2-7	CASSSHAGRGLVTYEQYF